This T cell receptor (beta chain) was sequenced during a study of blood T cell repertoires in COVID-19. In the authors' workflow: How many nucleated cells were present was estimated from reference gene primer amplification. Profiled with immunoSEQ multiplex PCR; TCRdb holds only in-frame clones, not every one. From that table come the V and J calls and clone size; the DNA was used to work out D and trimming. The table records about 250,000 clones, around nine tenths of them present only once. CDR1 is SEHNR, CDR2 FQNEAQ, per germline (reference sequence). The CDR3 length is 16 residues. The ends were cut back, 2 bases at V and 6 bases at J, with 14 bases in the middle.

This sequence was found in a man older than 75 with acute or convalescent COVID-19. Sequencing input: peripheral blood. The chain employs TRBV7-9 and TRBJ1-6; tentative D call: TRBD1 (5 bases). Here the CDR3 reads CASSLKAGHLNSPLHF. The CDR3 bases are TGTGCCAGCAGCTTAAAAGCCGGACACCTTAATTCACCCCTCCACTTT.